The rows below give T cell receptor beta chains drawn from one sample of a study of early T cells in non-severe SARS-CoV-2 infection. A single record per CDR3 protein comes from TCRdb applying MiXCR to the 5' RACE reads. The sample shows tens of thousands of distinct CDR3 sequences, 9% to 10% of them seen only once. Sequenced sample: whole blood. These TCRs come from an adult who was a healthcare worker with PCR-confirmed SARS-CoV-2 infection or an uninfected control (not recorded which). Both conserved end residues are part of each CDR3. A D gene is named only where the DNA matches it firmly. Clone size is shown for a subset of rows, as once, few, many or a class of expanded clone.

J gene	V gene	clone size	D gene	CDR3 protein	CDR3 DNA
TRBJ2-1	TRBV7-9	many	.	CASTNSRSSYNEQFF	TGTGCCAGCACCAATAGCCGCTCCTCCTACAATGAGCAGTTCTTC
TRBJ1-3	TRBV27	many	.	CASSLKTPSRLGNTIYF	TGTGCCAGCAGTTTAAAGACTCCCTCGAGGTTGGGAAACACCATATATTTT
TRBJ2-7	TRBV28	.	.	CASREANLWADYEQYF	TGTGCCAGCAGGGAGGCAAATCTCTGGGCGGACTACGAGCAGTACTTC
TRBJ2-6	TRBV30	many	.	CAWKTGYGANVLTF	TGTGCCTGGAAAACTGGATATGGGGCCAACGTCCTGACTTTC
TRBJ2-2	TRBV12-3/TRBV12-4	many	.	CASSWDLRELFF	TGTGCCAGCAGTTGGGACCTCCGGGAGCTGTTTTTT
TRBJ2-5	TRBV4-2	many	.	CASSQARARYQETQYF	TGTGCCAGCAGCCAAGCCCGTGCTAGATACCAAGAGACCCAGTACTTC
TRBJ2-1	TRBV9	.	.	CASSRLPTGTEQFF	TGTGCCAGCAGCCGCCTACCAACCGGGACAGAGCAGTTCTTC
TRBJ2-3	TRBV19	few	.	CASTRTAPPTDTQYF	TGTGCCAGTACCCGGACAGCACCCCCCACAGATACGCAGTATTTT
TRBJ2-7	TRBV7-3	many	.	CASSLSGGEQYF	TGTGCCAGCAGCTTGTCAGGTGGGGAGCAGTACTTC
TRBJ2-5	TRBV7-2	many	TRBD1	CASSLVATGVGETQYF	TGTGCCAGCAGCTTAGTGGCGACAGGGGTAGGGGAGACCCAGTACTTC
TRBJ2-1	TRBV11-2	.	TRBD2	CASSLALAGGSYNEQFF	TGTGCCAGCAGCTTAGCTCTAGCGGGGGGATCCTACAATGAGCAGTTCTTC
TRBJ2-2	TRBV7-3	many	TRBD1	CASRSTGGAPKLFF	TGTGCCAGCAGGTCGACAGGGGGAGCGCCTAAGCTGTTTTTT
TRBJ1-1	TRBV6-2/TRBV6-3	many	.	CASSWDGTEAFF	TGTGCCAGCAGTTGGGACGGCACTGAAGCTTTCTTT
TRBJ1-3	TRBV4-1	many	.	CASSQDPGSGNTIYF	TGCGCCAGCAGCCAAGATCCAGGCTCTGGAAACACCATATATTTT
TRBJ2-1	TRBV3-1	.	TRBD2	CASSQYPSGGYNEQFF	TGTGCCAGCAGCCAGTACCCTAGCGGGGGCTACAATGAGCAGTTCTTC
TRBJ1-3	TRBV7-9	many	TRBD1	CASSLEGGAVTIYF	TGTGCCAGCAGCTTAGAAGGGGGCGCGGTCACCATATATTTT
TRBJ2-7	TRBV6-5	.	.	CASALRAGSYEQYF	TGTGCCAGTGCCCTGAGGGCAGGTTCCTACGAGCAGTACTTC
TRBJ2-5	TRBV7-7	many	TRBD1	CASSSQGAAETQYF	TGTGCCAGCAGCTCTCAGGGGGCGGCAGAGACCCAGTACTTC
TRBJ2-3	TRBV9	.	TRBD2	CASSASGGEIDTQYF	TGTGCCAGCAGCGCGAGCGGGGGGGAAATAGATACGCAGTATTTT
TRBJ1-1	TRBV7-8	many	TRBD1	CASSLDRTAEAFF	TGTGCCAGCAGCTTGGACAGGACCGCTGAAGCTTTCTTT
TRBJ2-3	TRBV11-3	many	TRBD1	CASSLGMTGATDTQYF	TGTGCCAGCAGCTTAGGGATGACAGGGGCAACAGATACGCAGTATTTT
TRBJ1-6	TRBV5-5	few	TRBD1	CASSLEGTGSGNSPLHF	TGTGCCAGCAGCTTGGAGGGGACAGGGTCAGGGAATTCACCCCTCCACTTT
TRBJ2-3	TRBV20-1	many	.	CSAENPSDTQYF	TGCAGTGCCGAGAACCCCTCGGATACGCAGTATTTT
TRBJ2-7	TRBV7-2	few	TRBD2	CASSLRSGLAGPYEQYF	TGTGCCAGCAGCTTAAGGAGTGGCCTAGCGGGGCCATACGAGCAGTACTTC
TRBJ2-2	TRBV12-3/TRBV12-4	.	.	CASILDRRTGELFF	TGTGCCAGCATCCTTGACAGGCGGACCGGGGAGCTGTTTTTT
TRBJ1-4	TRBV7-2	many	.	CASSLGGINEKLFF	TGTGCCAGCAGCTTAGGCGGGATTAATGAAAAACTGTTTTTT
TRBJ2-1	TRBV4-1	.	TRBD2	CASSQGFGTSGTKGIF	TGCGCCAGCAGCCAAGGATTCGGGACTAGCGGGACTAAGGGCATCTTC
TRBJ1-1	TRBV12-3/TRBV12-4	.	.	CASSFSGGAGTEAFF	TGTGCCAGCAGTTTCTCGGGGGGAGCGGGAACTGAAGCTTTCTTT
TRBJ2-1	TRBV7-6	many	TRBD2	CASSKGLDIYNEQFF	TGTGCCAGCAGCAAGGGACTAGATATTTACAATGAGCAGTTCTTC
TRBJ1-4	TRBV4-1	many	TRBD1	CASSLTGTGDEKLFF	TGCGCCAGCAGCCTGACCGGGACAGGGGATGAAAAACTGTTTTTT
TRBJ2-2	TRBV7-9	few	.	CASSLGSHTGELFF	TGTGCCAGCAGCTTAGGGTCGCACACCGGGGAGCTGTTTTTT
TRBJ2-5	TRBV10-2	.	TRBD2	CASSSPSSGQQETQYF	TGCGCCAGCAGTTCACCCTCTAGCGGCCAGCAAGAGACCCAGTACTTC